This T cell receptor beta chain was recovered during a study of blood T cell repertoires in COVID-19. Study summary: Material from acute and convalescent COVID-19 was sourced from the United States, Italy and Spain.

V lost 3 bases, J lost 1 base, and 4 bases stayed unmatched. The V gene's germline CDR1 is SGHRS and CDR2 YFSETQ. The CDR3 covers 15 residues. The table came from immunoSEQ multiplex PCR; TCRdb's copy has only in-frame clones and leaves some out. The sample includes approximately 200,000 clones, around 80% seen only once; the top ten take 4.5% to 5.5%. The sequence derives from a human donor in a cohort sampled during active COVID-19. Sample: peripheral blood. The chain combines TRBV5-1 with TRBJ1-3; 7 nucleotides match TRBD1. In DNA form, the CDR3 reads TGCGCCAGCAGCTCGGACAGGAAATCTGGAAACACCATATATTTT. Amino acids: CASSSDRKSGNTIYF.